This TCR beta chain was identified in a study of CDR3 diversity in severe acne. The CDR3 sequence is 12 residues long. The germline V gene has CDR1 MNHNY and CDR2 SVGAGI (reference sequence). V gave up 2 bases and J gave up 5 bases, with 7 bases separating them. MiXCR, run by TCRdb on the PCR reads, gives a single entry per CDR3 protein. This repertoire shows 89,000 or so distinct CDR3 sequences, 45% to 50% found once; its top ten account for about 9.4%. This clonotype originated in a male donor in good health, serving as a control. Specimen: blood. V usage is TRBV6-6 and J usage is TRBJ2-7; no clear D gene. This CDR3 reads CASSYRLDEQYF. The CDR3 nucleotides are TGTGCCAGCAGTTACAGGCTAGACGAGCAGTACTTC.